The next 15 T cell receptor beta chains were all read from a single sample in a study of blood T cell repertoires in COVID-19 (TCRdb year 2020). The receptor library was made with the immunoSEQ multiplex PCR assay. Here the immuneACCESS table is served through TCRdb, limited to in-frame sequences with V and J called. Missing clones are a known gap in these copies; in checked studies unresolved V genes cover under half, and the rest lacks a known reason. Present in this sample are 50,000 to 80,000 clones, about 80% of which were seen just once. 14% of the sample is taken by the ten largest. The sample comprised peripheral blood. These receptors were collected from a man between 60 and 75 years old with COVID-19, enrolled during active disease.

The chain combines TRBV19 with TRBJ1-5, with 8 bases identical to TRBD1. This CDR3 is 14 amino acids long. Germline-derived CDR1 and CDR2 are LNHDA and SQIVND (reference sequence). Trimming at V came to 7 bases and at J to 1 base, leaving 3 bases not matched to a gene. This chain's CDR3 is CASIRTGSNQPQHF. DNA for the CDR3: TGTGCCAGTATACGGACAGGGAGCAATCAGCCCCAGCATTTT.

This clone showed up just once. The chain couples TRBV20-1 to TRBJ1-2, with TRBD1 matching over 7 bases. Germline CDR1 is DFQATT and CDR2 is SNEGSKA (reference sequence). This CDR3 is built from 11 residues. CDR3 bases: TGCGGGGGACAGTCAGGGTATGGCTACACCTTC. Protein sequence: CGGQSGYGYTF.

The rearrangement joins TRBV2 to TRBJ1-4; D gene ambiguous. Trimming stripped 5 bases from V and 8 bases from J, with 12 bases between. This CDR3 is 13 amino acids long. The germline V gene has CDR1 SNHLY and CDR2 FYNNEI. DNA of the CDR3: TGTGCCAGCAGTCCCCCCTACGGGGAAAAACTGTTTTTT. Protein: CASSPPYGEKLFF. The whole variable domain, filled in from reference TRBV2 and TRBJ1-4, reads EPEVTQTPSHQVTQMGQEVILRCVPISNHLYFYWYRQILGQKVEFLVSFYNNEISEKSEIFDDQFSVERPDGSNFTLKIRSTKLEDSAMYFCASSPPYGEKLFFGSGTQLSVL.

V usage is TRBV11-1 and J usage is TRBJ2-5; tentatively, D is TRBD1 (6 bases). V was pared by 4 bases and J by 2 bases, with 11 bases between. From germline, CDR1 is SGHAT and CDR2 FQDESV (reference sequence). This CDR3 has 14 residues. CDR3 in amino acids: CASSSRRGQETQYF. DNA of the CDR3: TGTGCCAGCAGCTCCCGCAGGGGACAAGAGACCCAGTACTTC.

A single count supports this clone. The gene calls are TRBV30 and TRBJ1-1; D may be TRBD1 (5 bases). V dropped 2 bases and J dropped 11 bases, with 12 bases sitting between them. The germline V gene has CDR1 GTSNPN and CDR2 SVGIG (reference sequence). This CDR3 is built from 11 residues. The chain's CDR3 is CAWSRGSGAFF. Here the CDR3 DNA reads TGTGCCTGGAGTCGGGGGTCGGGGGCTTTCTTT.

The chain has TRBV11-2 and TRBJ1-1, with D possibly TRBD1 on 5 matching bases. Germline V CDR1 and CDR2: SGHAT, FQNNGV. Trimming took off 5 bases at V and 0 bases at J, with 16 bases between the two ends. This CDR3 is built from 16 residues. The CDR3 is CASSPYRTTMNTEAFF. CDR3 bases: TGTGCCAGCAGCCCTTACAGGACTACGATGAACACTGAAGCTTTCTTT.

The V call is TRBV11-3, the J call TRBJ2-7; D not certain. The V gene lost 5 bases and the J gene lost 5 bases, with 16 bases spanning the gap. Germline loops: CDR1 SGHNT, CDR2 YENEEA. CDR3 length: 14 residues. The chain's CDR3 is CASSKGGDKDEQYF. CDR3 DNA sequence: TGTGCCAGCAGCAAAGGCGGAGATAAGGACGAGCAGTACTTC.

Written as DNA, the CDR3 is TGTGCCAGCAGCCGCCGAGAGTCAACTAATGAAAAACTGTTTTTT. Encoded protein: CASSRRESTNEKLFF. The genes are TRBV6-1 and TRBJ1-4; D uncertain. The CDR3 runs to 15 residues. The germline V gene encodes CDR1 MNHNS and CDR2 SASEGT. V lost 6 bases and J lost 0, with 11 bases in between.

This chain links TRBV7-9 with TRBJ2-7; possible D gene TRBD2, 6 bases. Germline-derived CDR1 and CDR2 are SEHNR and FQNEAQ (reference sequence). The length of the CDR3 is 14 residues. Trimming took off 6 bases at V and 4 bases at J, with 16 bases between the two ends. The CDR3 region has the DNA TGTGCCAGCAGAGATAACGGGGACTCTTACGAGCAGTACTTC. Translation gives CASRDNGDSYEQYF.

The chain recombines TRBV6-5 with TRBJ1-5; the match to TRBD1 covers 9 bases. The CDR3 consists of 14 residues. V lost 6 bases, J lost 7 bases, and 7 bases stayed unmatched. CDR1 and CDR2 from the germline V gene are MNHEY and SVGAGI. The CDR3 sequence: CASRRQGDGQPQHF. Here the CDR3 DNA reads TGTGCCAGCAGACGACAGGGGGACGGGCAGCCCCAGCATTTT.

The chain is built from TRBV5-1 and TRBJ1-5; 8 nucleotides align to TRBD1. The CDR3 sequence is 14 residues long. V dropped 5 bases and J dropped 5; count of bases not matched to a gene: 6. Germline V gives CDR1 SGHRS, CDR2 YFSETQ. The CDR3 DNA sequence: TGCGCCAGCAGGGAAGGACAGGGCGATCAGCCCCAGCATTTT. Protein sequence: CASREGQGDQPQHF.

J is TRBJ2-3 and V is TRBV6-5; 8 bases map to TRBD2. J lost 0 bases, V lost 9 bases, and 8 bases had no gene match. This CDR3 comprises 15 residues. CDR1 is MNHEY and CDR2 is SVGAGI in the germline V gene. Written as DNA, the CDR3 is TGTGCCAGTCGACCTAGCGGGCACAGCACAGATACGCAGTATTTT. As protein: CASRPSGHSTDTQYF.

V and J are TRBV6-5 and TRBJ1-6, with a tentative D call TRBD1 (6 bases). Germline-derived CDR1 and CDR2 are MNHEY and SVGAGI. This CDR3 is built from 15 residues. V was clipped by 2 bases and J by 3 bases, with 8 bases between them. The CDR3 sequence: CASSYGGRYNSPLHF. The CDR3 bases are TGTGCCAGCAGTTACGGGGGCCGCTATAATTCACCCCTCCACTTT.

The V gene is TRBV10-3, the J gene TRBJ2-1; 7 bases fit TRBD2. V was pared by 8 bases and J by 7 bases, with 8 bases of the junction left unmatched. The CDR3 is 13 amino acids. Per the germline V gene, CDR1 is ENHRY and CDR2 is SYGVKD. Here the CDR3 reads CAISAGVINEQFF. The DNA for the CDR3 is TGTGCCATCTCGGCGGGGGTCATTAATGAGCAGTTCTTC.

The chain links TRBV11-3 to TRBJ2-7; 8 bases map to TRBD2. This CDR3 region has 17 residues. Germline values: CDR1 SGHNT, CDR2 YENEEA. V was clipped by 4 bases and J by 0 bases; unmatched bases: 11. CDR3 in DNA: TGTGCCAGCAGCTATACTAGCGGAAGAATTAACTCCTACGAGCAGTACTTC. Translation: CASSYTSGRINSYEQYF.